This T cell receptor (beta chain) was sequenced for a study of shared clonotypes between healthy human individuals. Study-wide background: Used for every donor were three CD4 naive, three CD4 memory, two CD8 naive and one CD8 memory plate.

As processed by the authors: Filtering differed for immunoSEQ, which gave only junction sequences without quality scores. Clones were sequenced by immunoSEQ multiplex PCR, and TCRdb holds only the in-frame ones, with some missing. That table supplies the V and J calls and clone size; D and trimming were determined from the DNA. The sample has 1.4 million to 1.5 million clones; 96% are singletons. Everyone who donated was a Caucasian adult who lived in Nashville, Tennessee. In its sample, this clone was seen once. The CDR3 has 14 amino acids. The trim removed 5 bases at V and 4 bases at J, leaving 6 bases unmatched. Germline V gives CDR1 LNHDA, CDR2 SQIVND (reference sequence).

This receptor was identified in a young man in good health. The chain is built from TRBV19 and TRBJ2-3; TRBD2 agrees at 7 bases. The sequenced sample consisted of naive CD4+ T cells sorted from blood. Stated subset: CD45RA+ positively selected. As DNA, the CDR3 is TGTGCCAGTAGTGTGGCGGGAGTAGCAGATACGCAGTATTTT. Protein: CASSVAGVADTQYF.